Below, 13 T cell receptor beta chains from the same sample are listed, as sequenced in a study of cytomegalovirus exposure and HLA in healthy donors. Amplification used 60 Vbeta primers and 13 Jbeta primers. Here immunoSEQ multiplex PCR was the method, and the copy in TCRdb shows in-frame clones only, minus some. The sample holds 110,000 to 150,000 clones; roughly 80% are singletons and the top ten take more than 4.5%. Sequenced input: PBMCs. These receptors came from a woman aged 50 to 60 in good health and CMV-seronegative.

The gene calls are TRBV5-6 and TRBJ1-2, with 9 nucleotides matching TRBD1. In germline, CDR1 is SGHDT, CDR2 YYEEEE. The CDR3 extends over 18 amino acids. The V segment lost 4 bases and the J segment 0 bases; nucleotides outside the gene matches: 13. CDR3 sequence reads: CASSGPDRGPSTNYGYTF. The CDR3 nucleotides are TGTGCCAGCAGCGGCCCGGACAGGGGACCTTCTACTAACTATGGCTACACCTTC.

The chain is built from TRBV25-1 and TRBJ1-4; perhaps TRBD1 as D (6 bases). V dropped 3 bases and J dropped 7 bases, with 9 bases sitting between them. CDR1 is MGHDK and CDR2 is SYGVNS in the germline V gene. This CDR3 is built from 13 residues. The CDR3 loop is CASSEGAVEKLFF. The CDR3 DNA reads TGTGCCAGCAGTGAGGGGGCGGTTGAAAAACTGTTTTTT.

The genes are TRBV11-2 and TRBJ1-3; TRBD1 might be the D (5 bases). Germline V gives CDR1 SGHAT, CDR2 FQNNGV. The length of the CDR3 is 14 residues. V was pared by 1 base and J by 2 bases, with 6 bases between. The CDR3 DNA reads as TGTGCCAGCAGCTTAGCAGGGACTGGAAACACCATATATTTT. Residues: CASSLAGTGNTIYF. The full variable domain, rest sourced from reference TRBV11-2 and TRBJ1-3, is EAGVAQSPRYKIIEKRQSVAFWCNPISGHATLYWYQQILGQGPKLLIQFQNNGVVDDSQLPKDRFSAERLKGVDSTLKIQPAKLEDSAVYLCASSLAGTGNTIYFGEGSWLTVV.

The chain has TRBV5-1 and TRBJ2-3; 9 bases fit TRBD2. Trimming at V came to 4 bases and at J to 1 base, leaving 7 bases not matched to a gene. This CDR3 comprises 16 residues. The V gene's germline CDR1 is SGHRS and CDR2 YFSETQ. CDR3 DNA: TGCGCCAGCAGCCCCCGACTAGCGGTGGGCACAGATACGCAGTATTTT. Its translation: CASSPRLAVGTDTQYF.

This clone was recorded once. This chain links TRBV5-1 with TRBJ2-7; D remains unclear. The CDR3 runs to 12 residues. The V and J ends lost 0 bases and 6 bases respectively, with 7 bases between them. Germline V lookup: CDR1 SGHRS, CDR2 YFSETQ. The CDR3 spells CASSLGATEQYF. In DNA form, the CDR3 reads TGCGCCAGCAGCTTGGGAGCGACCGAGCAGTACTTC. Together with reference TRBV5-1 and TRBJ2-7, the CDR3 gives the full variable domain: KAGVTQTPRYLIKTRGQQVTLSCSPISGHRSVSWYQQTPGQGLQFLFEYFSETQRNKGNFPGRFSGRQFSNSRSEMNVSTLELGDSALYLCASSLGATEQYFGPGTRLTVT.

The J gene is TRBJ1-1, the V gene TRBV27; no clear D. This CDR3 contains 14 residues. V shed 6 bases and J shed 1 base, with 12 bases lying between them. Germline V CDR1 and CDR2: MNHEY, SMNVEV (reference sequence). CDR3 sequence: CASSFVEGNTEAFF. The CDR3 coding sequence is TGTGCCAGCAGCTTTGTGGAGGGGAACACTGAAGCTTTCTTT.

This clone showed up just a few times. The V gene is TRBV15, the J gene TRBJ2-6, with D unclear. The germline V gene encodes CDR1 LNHNV and CDR2 YYDKDF (reference sequence). This CDR3 spans 15 amino acids. The germline V and J ends were trimmed by 3 bases and 1 base, with 7 bases remaining between them. The CDR3 region has the DNA TGTGCCACCAGCAGCCTTCTTTCTGGGGCCAACGTCCTGACTTTC. The encoded protein is CATSSLLSGANVLTF.

V and J are TRBV19 and TRBJ1-1, with D perhaps matching TRBD1 (6 bases). This CDR3 is 16 amino acids long. Germline V gives CDR1 LNHDA, CDR2 SQIVND (reference sequence). Trimming stripped 6 bases from V and 0 bases from J, with 17 bases between. The CDR3 reads CASRDIQGNLNTEAFF. As DNA, the CDR3 is TGTGCCAGTAGGGATATACAGGGAAATTTGAACACTGAAGCTTTCTTT.

This chain joins TRBV7-9 and TRBJ2-7; D is perhaps TRBD1 (6 bases). The germline V gene has CDR1 SEHNR and CDR2 FQNEAQ (reference sequence). The V end lost 0 bases, the J end lost 3 bases, and 12 bases lay between the germline ends. The CDR3 extends over 15 amino acids. CDR3 region: CASSLAPLDSYEQYF. The CDR3 coding sequence is TGTGCCAGCAGCTTAGCCCCTCTGGACAGCTACGAGCAGTACTTC.

This clone occurred a few times. V and J are TRBV7-9 and TRBJ1-1; a weak D match, TRBD1 (5 bases). The germline V gene encodes CDR1 SEHNR and CDR2 FQNEAQ (reference sequence). Trimming took 5 bases from V and 6 from J, leaving 13 bases between them. The CDR3 runs 13 residues. DNA for the CDR3: TGTGCCAGCAGCCCGTTGGGGCGCGCTGAAGCTTTCTTT. It yields the protein CASSPLGRAEAFF. The full variable domain, its missing parts supplied by reference TRBV7-9 and TRBJ1-1, is DTGVSQNPRHKITKRGQNVTFRCDPISEHNRLYWYRQTLGQGPEFLTYFQNEAQLEKSRLLSDRFSAERPKGSFSTLEIQRTEQGDSAMYLCASSPLGRAEAFFGQGTRLTVV.

The CDR3 loop is CASSRGGANSYEQYF. DNA for the CDR3: TGTGCCAGCAGCCGGGGGGGGGCCAACTCCTACGAGCAGTACTTC. This sequence joins TRBV7-2 and TRBJ2-7, with 8 nucleotides matching TRBD2. The ends lost 5 bases at V and 0 bases at J; junction bases unmatched: 6. CDR3 size: 15 residues. The V gene's germline CDR1 is SGHTA and CDR2 FQGNSA.

This chain connects TRBV28 to TRBJ1-4; 9 nucleotides line up with TRBD1. The trim removed 4 bases at V and 1 base at J, leaving 7 bases unmatched. Germline values: CDR1 MDHEN, CDR2 SYDVKM. The CDR3 extends over 17 amino acids. CDR3 sequence reads: CASSSHRGRKTNEKLFF. The CDR3 DNA follows: TGTGCCAGCAGTTCTCACAGGGGGCGCAAAACTAATGAAAAACTGTTTTTT.

The V call is TRBV10-3, the J call TRBJ2-2; the match to TRBD2 covers 13 bases. Germline values: CDR1 ENHRY, CDR2 SYGVKD. V was clipped by 7 bases and J by 1 base; unmatched bases: 9. This CDR3 has 18 residues. CDR3 in DNA: TGTGCCATCACACGACTAGCGGGGGGTATGGGGAACACCGGGGAGCTGTTTTTT. Encoded protein: CAITRLAGGMGNTGELFF.